The rows below give T cell receptor beta chains drawn from one sample of a study of OX40 agonist ivuxolimab in advanced cancers. Using immunoSEQ multiplex PCR, the repertoire was profiled, and TCRdb retains in-frame clones only, with some absent. The sample shows approximately 37,000 clones, 89% of them seen only once. The source was CD4+ or CD8+ T cells sorted from blood, collected in a trial of the OX40 agonist ivuxolimab. These receptors were taken from an adult with an advanced solid tumor such as melanoma, head and neck, liver or kidney cancer. Both conserved end residues are part of each CDR3. Fields, in order: clone size, D gene, J gene, V gene, CDR3 DNA, CDR3 protein. A D gene is named only where the DNA matches it firmly. Expanded clones get a size class; other rows say once, few or many, or leave the size out.

clone_size: -
d_call: TRBD2
j_call: TRBJ2-1
v_call: TRBV7-2
cdr3_nt: TGTGCCAGCAGCCAGTGGCCTAGCGGTTACAATGAGCAGTTCTTC
cdr3_aa: CASSQWPSGYNEQFF

clone_size: -
d_call: -
j_call: TRBJ1-2
v_call: TRBV13
cdr3_nt: TGTGCCAGCAGCCTGGGGGACTATGGCTACACCTTC
cdr3_aa: CASSLGDYGYTF

clone_size: -
d_call: TRBD2
j_call: TRBJ2-3
v_call: TRBV9
cdr3_nt: TGTGCCAGCAGCGTAGGGACTAGCGGGAGGATGGGTACAGATACGCAGTATTTT
cdr3_aa: CASSVGTSGRMGTDTQYF

clone_size: -
d_call: TRBD2
j_call: TRBJ2-1
v_call: TRBV27
cdr3_nt: TGTGCCAGCAGCGTTAGCGGGGGGGCTCATGAGCAGTTCTTC
cdr3_aa: CASSVSGGAHEQFF

clone_size: -
d_call: -
j_call: TRBJ1-2
v_call: TRBV7-9
cdr3_nt: TGTGCCAGCAGCTTAGGGCAGGCCGTCGCTAACTATGGCTACACCTTC
cdr3_aa: CASSLGQAVANYGYTF

clone_size: -
d_call: TRBD1
j_call: TRBJ2-7
v_call: TRBV12-5
cdr3_nt: TGTGCTAGTGGTTCGCCGGGACAGGGGGCCTCCTACGAGCAGTACTTC
cdr3_aa: CASGSPGQGASYEQYF

clone_size: -
d_call: TRBD1
j_call: TRBJ2-7
v_call: TRBV7-2
cdr3_nt: TGTGCCAGCAGCTGGGGACAGGGAGCCTACGAGCAGTACTTC
cdr3_aa: CASSWGQGAYEQYF

clone_size: once
d_call: -
j_call: TRBJ1-1
v_call: TRBV7-6
cdr3_nt: TGTGCCAGCAGCTTAGTGCCAGGGGTGAACACTGAAGCTTTCTTT
cdr3_aa: CASSLVPGVNTEAFF

clone_size: few
d_call: -
j_call: TRBJ1-3
v_call: TRBV7-9
cdr3_nt: TGTGCCAGCAGCTTTGGCGGAAACACCATATATTTT
cdr3_aa: CASSFGGNTIYF

clone_size: -
d_call: -
j_call: TRBJ1-3
v_call: TRBV7-8
cdr3_nt: TGTGCCAGCAGCTCACAGGGTACTGGAAACACCATATATTTT
cdr3_aa: CASSSQGTGNTIYF

clone_size: -
d_call: -
j_call: TRBJ2-7
v_call: TRBV28
cdr3_nt: TGTGCCAGCAGTTATAAACAGGGTTTCAGCTCCTACGAGCAGTACTTC
cdr3_aa: CASSYKQGFSSYEQYF

clone_size: -
d_call: TRBD1
j_call: TRBJ2-5
v_call: TRBV7-9
cdr3_nt: TGTGCCAGCAGCTCTTGGACAGGGGAGGAGACCCAGTACTTC
cdr3_aa: CASSSWTGEETQYF

clone_size: -
d_call: -
j_call: TRBJ1-5
v_call: TRBV6-5
cdr3_nt: TGTGCCAGCAGCCCAGGGTTCGGTCAGCCCCAGCATTTT
cdr3_aa: CASSPGFGQPQHF

clone_size: many
d_call: -
j_call: TRBJ2-7
v_call: TRBV5-1
cdr3_nt: TGCGCCAGCAGCTTGGCGGGGGCTGGTTGGGAGCAGTACTTC
cdr3_aa: CASSLAGAGWEQYF

clone_size: few
d_call: -
j_call: TRBJ2-7
v_call: TRBV5-4
cdr3_nt: TGTGCCAGCAGCTTGGGTTACGAGCAGTACTTC
cdr3_aa: CASSLGYEQYF

clone_size: once
d_call: -
j_call: TRBJ2-7
v_call: TRBV29-1
cdr3_nt: TGCAGCGTAGAAGGGACGGAACGCCCCTACGAGCAGTACTTC
cdr3_aa: CSVEGTERPYEQYF

clone_size: -
d_call: TRBD1
j_call: TRBJ1-1
v_call: TRBV7-9
cdr3_nt: TGTGCCAGCAGCTTAGTATCTGCGGACAGGGTAAAGAAAGCTTTCTTT
cdr3_aa: CASSLVSADRVKKAFF

clone_size: -
d_call: -
j_call: TRBJ2-5
v_call: TRBV11-2
cdr3_nt: TGTGCCAGCAGCTTCCATTCTAGGTCTCAAGAGACCCAGTACTTC
cdr3_aa: CASSFHSRSQETQYF

clone_size: -
d_call: -
j_call: TRBJ1-2
v_call: TRBV5-1
cdr3_nt: TGCGCCAGCAGCTTGGATTCTCCGGGGGCGAATGGCTACACCTTC
cdr3_aa: CASSLDSPGANGYTF

clone_size: -
d_call: -
j_call: TRBJ1-1
v_call: TRBV19
cdr3_nt: TGTGCCAGTAGTATAGCCCACATCCCTGAAGCTTTCTTT
cdr3_aa: CASSIAHIPEAFF

clone_size: -
d_call: TRBD2
j_call: TRBJ2-7
v_call: TRBV4-1
cdr3_nt: TGCGCCAGCAGCCAATCCTTCGCGGGGGTCTACGAGCAGTACTTC
cdr3_aa: CASSQSFAGVYEQYF